This T cell receptor beta chain was observed in a study of human T cells and chemical hapten exposure. Study at large: DPC 0.01% went on the upper back by patch test, with reading at 6 days. Study-level findings and limits: PT1 expanded TCR numbers rose with patch test score. The presence of alopecia in the donors means their immune response may differ from healthy people's.

As concerns this clonotype: No antigen is known for it.

J was trimmed by 0 bases and V by 4 bases; bases with no gene match: 5. The CDR3 runs 17 residues. Germline V lookup: CDR1 ENHRY, CDR2 SYGVKD. TCRdb passed the RACE reads through MiXCR, listing each CDR3 protein once. The profile shows 350,000 to 400,000 distinct CDR3 sequences, nearly 6.5% of them singletons. Indicated time point: patch test 2, 6 weeks after DPC sensitization. The treatment is: therapeutic diphenylcyclopropenone sensitization with weekly scalp DPC. This chain joins TRBV10-3 and TRBJ2-6; TRBD1 agrees at 8 bases. Material: whole blood, obtained in connection with sensitization to the hapten diphenylcyclopropenone (DPC). The origin of this receptor is a woman younger than 30 with alopecia areata. Some clones in this sample may be carry-over from other donors' samples. The CDR3 protein is CAISAGQVYSGANVLTF. CDR3 in DNA: TGTGCCATCAGTGCGGGACAGGTCTACTCTGGGGCCAACGTCCTGACTTTC.